The rows below give T cell receptor beta chains drawn from one sample of a study of OX40 agonist ivuxolimab in advanced cancers. Generated by immunoSEQ multiplex PCR, the TCRdb table keeps only in-frame clones and is missing some. The table lists 100,000 or so clones, 80% to 90% of them singletons. Source: CD4+ or CD8+ T cells sorted from blood, taken in a trial of the OX40 agonist ivuxolimab. Source of these receptors: an adult with an advanced solid tumor such as melanoma, head and neck, liver or kidney cancer. The conserved cysteine and the conserved F or W are not part of the CDR3 here. Fields, in order: CDR3 length, V gene, CDR3 protein.

13	TRBV5-1	ASRPDSSNSYEQY
11	TRBV29-1	SVGRTTQDEQF
8	TRBV30	ASSGVGYT
15	TRBV14	ASSQLPGQGARDEQF
11	TRBV19	ASSIRRAEEQY
11	TRBV10-1	ASTSDRLETAF
10	TRBV30	AWRTATGELF
10	TRBV6-1	ASSEAGGGYT
13	TRBV19	ASTKDAAANEKLF
11	TRBV5-6	ASSFGRYNIQY
13	TRBV5-1	ASSLEPGGNQPQH
15	TRBV19	ASSIFLGSAGANVLT
14	TRBV19	ASSRDRDRSNEKLF
17	TRBV11-2	ASSLGSGQGVSGNQPQH
14	TRBV12-5	ASGLGQAGGRETQY
10	TRBV19	ASSITEETQY
11	TRBV5-1	ASSLREQETQY
15	TRBV19	ASSMRSGGTTNEKLF
10	TRBV2	ASRTVKYGYT
10	TRBV10-3	AISESSNEQF
12	TRBV19	ASSFTTGTYEQY
11	TRBV5-5	ASSYFSGDTIY
16	TRBV4-2	ASSQIRQGIKNNSPLH
13	TRBV19	ASSTQGRQRYEQY
12	TRBV7-9	ASTLPGANYGYT
10	TRBV27	ASRQGYRELF
12	TRBV7-2	ASSSDPVPEKLF
16	TRBV7-9	ASSLRTGGPRNTGELF
13	TRBV18	ASSLRTRWGTEAF
11	TRBV2	ASSAQGTGELF
12	TRBV2	ASSHGQGHSPLH
12	TRBV7-4	ASSLGTTYSPLH
12	TRBV5-1	ASSFGSRGYGYT
14	TRBV6-6	ASSRTGGSNTGELF
13	TRBV5-6	ASSLGETGGQPQH
16	TRBV7-9	ASSLAEGWTGMNTEAF
14	TRBV4-3	ASSQGTSGSLHEQY
11	TRBV19	ASRPTGQETQY
11	TRBV2	ASNSEGYQPQH
14	TRBV30	AWIKQGGSGANVLT
12	TRBV4-1	ASSLWGPGDTQY
15	TRBV18	ASSPTPGRTSNYGYT
13	TRBV7-6	ASSLAEGIGNTIY
13	TRBV27	ASSLDRGRINEQF